This TCR beta chain is from a study of cytomegalovirus exposure and HLA in healthy donors. Assay: immunoSEQ multiplex PCR; the TCRdb copy retains only in-frame clones and omits some. The sample lists 65,000 to 70,000 clones, 91% occurring once. The CDR3 sequence is 15 residues long. Looked up from germline, CDR1 is MNHEY and CDR2 is SVGAGI. The ends were cut back, 5 bases at V and 5 bases at J, with 16 bases in the middle. Donors came from a validation cohort of some 110 subjects, distinct from the first 666-subject cohort. Study-level findings and limits: In vitro confirmation showed three CMV-associated chains to be CMV antigen specific.

Note on this clone: The antigen is undetermined.

Sequenced material: PBMCs. The TCR was taken from a man aged 18 to 35 in good health and CMV-seronegative. The V and J genes are TRBV6-5 and TRBJ2-1, with D possibly TRBD1 on 5 matching bases. DNA for the CDR3: TGTGCCAGCAGTCCAGGGTTCGCAGGCAACAATGAGCAGTTCTTC. The encoded protein is CASSPGFAGNNEQFF.